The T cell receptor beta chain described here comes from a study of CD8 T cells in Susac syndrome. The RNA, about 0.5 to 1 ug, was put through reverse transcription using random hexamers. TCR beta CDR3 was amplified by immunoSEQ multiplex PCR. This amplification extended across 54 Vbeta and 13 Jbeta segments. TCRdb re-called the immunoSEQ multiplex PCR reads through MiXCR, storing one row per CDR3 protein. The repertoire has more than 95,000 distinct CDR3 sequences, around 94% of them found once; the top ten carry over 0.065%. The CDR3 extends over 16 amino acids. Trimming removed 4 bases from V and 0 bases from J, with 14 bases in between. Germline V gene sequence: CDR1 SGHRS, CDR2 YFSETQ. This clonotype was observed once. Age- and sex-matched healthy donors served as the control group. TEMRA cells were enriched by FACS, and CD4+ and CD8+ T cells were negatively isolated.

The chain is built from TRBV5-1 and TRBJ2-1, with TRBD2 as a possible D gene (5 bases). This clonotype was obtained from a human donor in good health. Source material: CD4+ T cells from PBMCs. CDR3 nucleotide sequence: TGCGCCAGCAGCCAGGACTTTGTTAGCTCCTACAATGAGCAGTTCTTC. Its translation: CASSQDFVSSYNEQFF.